Presented here are 28 T cell receptor beta chains from one specimen sequenced in a study of T-cell memory formation after mild COVID-19. TCRdb re-called the 5' RACE reads with MiXCR, one entry per CDR3 protein. The sample yields under 450,000 distinct CDR3 sequences, roughly 20% seen once. Sequenced: PBMCs or a T cell subset sorted from them (not recorded which). These receptors originate from a man between 18 and 35 years old who had mild COVID-19 (a few samples of this study predate the infection). Cell type and time point are not known.

This clonotype was seen more than once but under ten times. This rearrangement joins TRBV12-3 or TRBV12-4 to TRBJ2-2; 7 bases line up with TRBD1. CDR3 length: 14 amino acids. J lost 0 bases, V lost 8 bases, and 3 bases had no gene match. CDR3 nucleotides: TGTGCCAGCGGACAGGAAACGAACACCGGGGAGCTGTTTTTT. Protein sequence: CASGQETNTGELFF.

This clonotype was counted a few times. Written as DNA, the CDR3 is TGCGCCAGCAGCCAAGTGGGGACCTCCGAAGAAGATACGCAGTATTTT. Translation: CASSQVGTSEEDTQYF. The chain couples TRBV4-3 to TRBJ2-3, with D tentatively TRBD1 or TRBD2 (5 bases each). Per germline, CDR1 LGHNA and CDR2 YSLEER. This CDR3 comprises 16 residues. V was trimmed by 1 base and J by 5 bases, leaving 16 bases between them.

This sequence joins TRBV5-1 and TRBJ1-1; weak D call: TRBD1 (5 bases). The CDR3 totals 13 residues. From germline, CDR1 is SGHRS and CDR2 YFSETQ. Deletions cut 0 bases from V and 10 bases from J, with 13 bases between. The CDR3 sequence is CASSLAGRSGAFF. In DNA form, the CDR3 reads TGCGCCAGCAGCTTGGCGGGACGTTCGGGAGCTTTCTTT.

This clonotype occurred many times. The chain joins TRBV4-2 to TRBJ2-3; no clear D gene. The V end lost 0 bases, the J end lost 0 bases, and 4 bases lay between the germline ends. This CDR3 is built from 14 residues. Germline lookup yields CDR1 LGHNA and CDR2 YNFKEQ. The CDR3 sequence is CASSQDTSTDTQYF. CDR3 in DNA: TGTGCCAGCAGCCAAGACACTAGCACAGATACGCAGTATTTT.

The table lists this clonotype with a few counts. The chain joins TRBV12-5 to TRBJ1-3; TRBD1 is a possible D gene (6 bases). V lost 8 bases and J lost 8, with 22 bases in between. CDR3 length: 15 amino acids. The germline V gene encodes CDR1 LGHNT and CDR2 FRNRAP. This CDR3 is CASSTGALNGDTIYF. The CDR3 DNA follows: TGTGCTAGTAGTACGGGGGCCCTGAACGGAGACACCATATATTTT. Combining the CDR3 with reference TRBV12-5 and TRBJ1-3 gives the whole variable domain DARVTQTPRHKVTEMGQEVTMRCQPILGHNTVFWYRQTMMQGLELLAYFRNRAPLDDSGMPKDRFSAEMPDATLATLKIQPSEPRDSAVYFCASSTGALNGDTIYFGEGSWLTVV.

The rearrangement links TRBV7-6 to TRBJ1-3, with D unresolved. The length of the CDR3 is 17 residues. The germline gives CDR1 SGHVS, CDR2 FNYEAQ. V was clipped by 5 bases and J by 0 bases, with 17 bases between them. Here the CDR3 DNA reads TGTGCCAGCAGCCCTTACAGCCGTAGCCTCTCTGGAAACACCATATATTTT. Its protein is CASSPYSRSLSGNTIYF.

This clonotype was detected ten times or more. The chain is built from TRBV7-9 and TRBJ2-7; possibly TRBD1 for D (6 bases). Germline CDR1 and CDR2: SEHNR and FQNEAQ (reference sequence). The CDR3 has 14 residues. Trimming shortened V by 5 bases and J by 5 bases, and 16 bases separated the two germline ends. The CDR3 DNA reads TGTGCCAGCAGCCCCCGACAGGAATCCCACGAGCAGTACTTC. Translation: CASSPRQESHEQYF.

This chain's CDR3 is CASSVDSGRTGELFF. The CDR3 coding sequence is TGTGCCAGCAGCGTAGATAGCGGGCGCACCGGGGAGCTGTTTTTT. J is TRBJ2-2 and V is TRBV9; 7 bases are shared with TRBD2. J lost 4 bases, V lost 0 bases, and 3 bases had no gene match. The CDR3 is 15 residues long. CDR1 and CDR2 (germline): SGDLS, YYNGEE. The full variable domain, its missing parts supplied by reference TRBV9 and TRBJ2-2, is DSGVTQTPKHLITATGQRVTLRCSPRSGDLSVYWYQQSLDQGLQFLIQYYNGEERAKGNILERFSAQQFPDLHSELNLSSLELGDSALYFCASSVDSGRTGELFFGEGSRLTVL.

The chain uses TRBV5-6 and TRBJ2-1; 9 nucleotides line up with TRBD2. Germline V gene data show CDR1 as SGHDT and CDR2 as YYEEEE. This CDR3 spans 17 amino acids. V gave up 4 bases and J gave up 3 bases; unmatched junction bases: 11. The CDR3 DNA is TGTGCCAGCAGCCCCCTCGGGCGGGGGGGTAGCTACAATGAGCAGTTCTTC. It specifies CASSPLGRGGSYNEQFF.

A remark on this clonotype: Mismatch with germline at one junction end may stem from a read error. The chain has TRBV7-7 and TRBJ1-6; D not resolved. From germline, CDR1 is SSHAT and CDR2 FNYEAQ (reference sequence). The CDR3 covers 14 residues. CDR3 sequence: CASSLTWGDSPLHF. The CDR3 DNA reads TGTGCTAGCAGCTTAACCTGGGGTGATTCACCCCTCCACTTT.

On this clonotype itself: The junction does not match germline at one end; this may be a read error. The J gene is TRBJ1-5, the V gene TRBV4-1, with D perhaps TRBD1 (5 bases). This CDR3 contains 17 residues. In germline, CDR1 is MGHRA, CDR2 YSYEKL. DNA for the CDR3: TGCGCCAGCAGCCAAGATTCGGGCAGGGACCCCAATCAGCCCAAGCATTTT. This codes for CASSQDSGRDPNQPKHF.

This clonotype was recorded many times. The rearrangement uses TRBV7-6 and TRBJ2-7, with D perhaps TRBD1 or TRBD2 (5 bases each). The CDR3 is 12 residues long. Germline V gene sequence: CDR1 SGHVS, CDR2 FNYEAQ. Trimming shortened V by 5 bases and J by 3 bases, and 8 bases separated the two germline ends. CDR3 nucleotides: TGTGCCAGCAGCCCTGGGGGCTACGAGCAGTACTTC. Translating it yields CASSPGGYEQYF.

The J gene is TRBJ1-6, the V gene TRBV7-2; tentative D call: TRBD1 (6 bases). CDR1 is SGHTA, CDR2 FQGNSA, per germline. The CDR3 length is 16 residues. V was pared by 4 bases and J by 0 bases, with 10 bases between. This chain's CDR3 is CASSSPQGSYNSPLHF. CDR3 nucleotide sequence: TGTGCCAGCAGCTCCCCACAGGGCTCCTATAATTCACCCCTCCACTTT.

This clonotype was observed a handful of times. The rearrangement uses TRBV6-2 or TRBV6-3 and TRBJ2-6; D assignment may be TRBD1 or TRBD2 (5 bases each). The germline V gene encodes CDR1 MNHEY and CDR2 SVGEGT. Trimming left V 4 bases short and J 2 bases short, with 9 bases between. This CDR3 has 15 residues. The chain's CDR3 is CASSLWGTGANVLTF. DNA for the CDR3: TGTGCCAGCAGTTTGTGGGGGACTGGGGCCAACGTCCTGACTTTC.

The genes are TRBV12-3 or TRBV12-4 and TRBJ2-1; D possibly corresponds to TRBD2 (6 bases). V lost 4 bases to trimming and J lost 2 bases, with 27 bases between them. This CDR3 spans 20 amino acids. The CDR3 loop is CASSSNPGTGAAWTYNEQFF. The CDR3 DNA reads as TGTGCCAGCAGTTCCAATCCCGGGACTGGAGCGGCCTGGACCTACAATGAGCAGTTCTTC.

V is TRBV6-4 and J is TRBJ2-3, with TRBD1 matching over 8 bases. CDR3 length: 15 residues. The germline gives CDR1 MRHNA, CDR2 SNTAGT. V gave up 2 bases and J gave up 4 bases; unmatched junction bases: 5. CDR3 sequence reads: CASSDQGASSDTQYF. The DNA of the CDR3 is TGTGCCAGCAGTGACCAGGGGGCTAGCTCAGATACGCAGTATTTT.

The chain joins TRBV3-1 to TRBJ2-7; 7 bases fit TRBD1. CDR1 is LGHDT, CDR2 YNNKEL, per germline (reference sequence). The CDR3 contains 16 residues. Unmatched junction bases numbered 12, after V lost 2 bases and J lost 5 bases. CDR3 region: CASSQHGTVLNHEQYF. The CDR3 DNA reads as TGTGCCAGCAGCCAACATGGGACAGTCCTTAACCACGAGCAGTACTTC.

The chain joins TRBV7-2 to TRBJ1-6; the D is unclear. Trimming removed 9 bases at V and 9 bases at J, with 21 bases between. Germline V gene sequence: CDR1 SGHTA, CDR2 FQGNSA. This CDR3 comprises 15 residues. The CDR3 sequence: CASVILGPETSPLHF. The CDR3 nucleotides are TGTGCCAGTGTGATCCTCGGGCCCGAGACTTCACCCCTCCACTTT.

The chain carries TRBV7-2 and TRBJ2-7, with TRBD1 as a possible D gene (6 bases). The length of the CDR3 is 15 residues. The germline V gene has CDR1 SGHTA and CDR2 FQGNSA. Trimming removed 5 bases from V and 2 bases from J, with 16 bases in between. CDR3 in DNA: TGTGCCAGCAGCCGAGCACAGGGCCCCACCTACGAGCAGTACTTC. Translating gives CASSRAQGPTYEQYF.

J is TRBJ2-7 and V is TRBV11-2, with a weak D call TRBD2 (5 bases). Trimming removed 5 bases from V and 3 bases from J, with 14 bases in between. CDR1 and CDR2 from the germline V gene are SGHAT and FQNNGV. The CDR3 totals 14 residues. In DNA form, the CDR3 reads TGTGCCAGCAGCAGGACTGATAGACTCTACGAGCAGTACTTC. Translating gives CASSRTDRLYEQYF.

The genes are TRBV5-6 and TRBJ2-7; the D gene is possibly TRBD1 (9 bases). Germline CDR1 reads SGHDT; CDR2 reads YYEEEE. The length of the CDR3 is 16 residues. V lost 4 bases and J lost 6, with 23 bases in between. CDR3 residues: CASSLRWTGAGGEQYV. CDR3 sequence (DNA): TGTGCCAGCAGCCTGCGGTGGACAGGGGCGGGGGGCGAGCAGTACGTC.

The V call is TRBV5-1, the J call TRBJ2-6; unclear D gene. The germline V gene encodes CDR1 SGHRS and CDR2 YFSETQ. This CDR3 has 15 residues. V shed 1 base and J shed 2 bases, with 7 bases lying between them. CDR3 in DNA: TGCGCCAGCAGCTTGAGACCTACTGGGGCCAACGTCCTGACTTTC. It translates to CASSLRPTGANVLTF.

This chain uses TRBV4-3 with TRBJ2-1; TRBD2 agrees at 12 bases. The CDR3 has 23 residues. The V gene end was trimmed by 4 bases and the J gene end by 0 bases; junction bases not matched to a gene: 22. Germline CDR1 is LGHNA and CDR2 is YSLEER. CDR3 nucleotide sequence: TGCGCCAGCAGCCCAAGAGGGACAGTGATGGGTCTAGCGGGGGGGAGCTCCTACAATGAGCAGTTCTTC. Amino acid sequence: CASSPRGTVMGLAGGSSYNEQFF.

The genes are TRBV7-6 and TRBJ2-7; perhaps TRBD2 as D (5 bases). Germline CDR1 is SGHVS and CDR2 is FNYEAQ. The V gene lost 6 bases and the J gene lost 3 bases, with 9 bases spanning the gap. The CDR3 spans 12 residues. CDR3 sequence: CASSHTSYEQYF. For the CDR3, the DNA is TGTGCCAGCAGTCATACTAGCTACGAGCAGTACTTC.

There are a few counts of this clonotype. The chain has TRBV15 and TRBJ2-1; D gene ambiguous. The V end lost 0 bases, the J end lost 9 bases, and 12 bases lay between the germline ends. The CDR3 has 14 residues. The germline V gene encodes CDR1 LNHNV and CDR2 YYDKDF (reference sequence). CDR3 nucleotides: TGTGCCACCAGCAGAGATTTCGGGTGGCGTGAGCAGTTCTTC. Translated, it gives CATSRDFGWREQFF.

In its sample, this clonotype was seen many times. The V gene is TRBV12-3 or TRBV12-4, the J gene TRBJ2-5, with D possibly TRBD2 on 6 matching bases. The CDR3 has 15 residues. Trimming left V 6 bases short and J 5 bases short, with 19 bases between. Here the CDR3 DNA reads TGTGCCAGCAGAAAAGGGGAGGTGCTGAGCGAGACCCAGTACTTC. Translation: CASRKGEVLSETQYF.

The chain has TRBV28 and TRBJ1-5; D may be TRBD1 (6 bases). Germline CDR1 is MDHEN and CDR2 is SYDVKM. The CDR3 consists of 14 residues. Deletions cut 4 bases from V and 7 bases from J, with 14 bases between. The CDR3 nucleotides read TGTGCCAGCAGTTATAGGGGGACTAGGCAGCCCCAGCATTTT. Translating it yields CASSYRGTRQPQHF.

This rearrangement joins TRBV5-6 to TRBJ1-2; D is undetermined. Deletions cut 1 base from V and 0 bases from J, with 13 bases between. Germline V lookup: CDR1 SGHDT, CDR2 YYEEEE. CDR3 length equals 16 residues. CDR3 protein: CASSLLGSVSNYGYTF. CDR3 bases: TGTGCCAGCAGCTTGCTGGGGTCGGTCTCTAACTATGGCTACACCTTC.